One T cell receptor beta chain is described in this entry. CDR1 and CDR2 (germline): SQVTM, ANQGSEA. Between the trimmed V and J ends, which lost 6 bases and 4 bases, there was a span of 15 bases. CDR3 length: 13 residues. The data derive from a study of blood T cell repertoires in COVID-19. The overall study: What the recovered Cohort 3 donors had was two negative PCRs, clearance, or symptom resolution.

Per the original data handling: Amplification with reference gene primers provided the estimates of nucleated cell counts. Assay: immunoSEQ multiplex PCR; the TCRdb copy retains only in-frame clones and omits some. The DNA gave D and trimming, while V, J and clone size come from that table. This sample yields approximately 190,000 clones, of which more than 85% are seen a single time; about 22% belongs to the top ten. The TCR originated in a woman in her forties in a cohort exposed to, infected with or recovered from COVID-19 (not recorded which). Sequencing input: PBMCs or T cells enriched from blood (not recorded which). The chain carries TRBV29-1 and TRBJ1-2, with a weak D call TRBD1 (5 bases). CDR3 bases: TGCAGCGTCGGTGGGGGGACTGGCTATGGCTACACCTTC. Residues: CSVGGGTGYGYTF.